Given below is one T cell receptor (beta chain) in context. Its antigen is unidentified. V gave up 1 base and J gave up 3 bases; unmatched junction bases: 1. This CDR3 comprises 15 residues. CDR1 and CDR2 from the germline V gene are SGHTS and YDEGEE. Sequencing targeted expressed TCRB transcripts, as all isolated RNA had been reverse transcribed. The repertoire was sequenced with immunoSEQ multiplex PCR; TCRdb's copy has only in-frame clones and lacks some. This sample has some 250,000 clones, with approximately 15% found just once. Sorting based on CD45RO/CCR7/CD25/CD127/CD95/CD27 separated CD4+ naive, central memory, regulatory and stem cell-like memory cells. This entry is derived from a study of beta chain features in type 1 diabetes. Study conclusions and caveats: Shorter templates may be favored by PCR, equally so in patients and controls. TCRB CDR3 length was moderately but significantly reduced in all four CD4+ subsets of Type 1 diabetes patients.

The receptor's source is a man aged 25 to 45 with type 1 diabetes. The chain couples TRBV5-8 to TRBJ2-2; 9 bases fit TRBD1. The sequenced sample was naive CD4+ T cells from blood. The CDR3 sequence: CASSLTGGHTGELFF. In DNA form, the CDR3 reads TGTGCCAGCAGCTTGACAGGGGGCCACACCGGGGAGCTGTTTTTT.